This T cell receptor beta chain was recorded in a study of blood T cell repertoires in COVID-19. As originally analysed: Reference gene primer amplification in the assay estimated nucleated cell counts. Profiling relied on immunoSEQ multiplex PCR, and the TCRdb table lists in-frame clones only, not all of them. V, J and clone size are taken as reported in that table, and D and trimming were inferred from the DNA itself. The top ten clones hold about 1% of a sample with approximately 480,000 clones, roughly nine tenths of them seen once. Seattle patient enrollment occurred during active infection, with longitudinal follow-up thereafter. On this clone itself: Additional DNA sequences in this sample encode the identical CDR3.

Unmatched junction bases numbered 1, after V lost 6 bases and J lost 4 bases. The CDR3 is 13 residues long. The germline gives CDR1 SNHLY, CDR2 FYNNEI. The sequence derives from a man aged 18-30 years with COVID-19, enrolled during active disease. The rearrangement uses TRBV2 and TRBJ2-5; 11 positions agree with TRBD2. The sequencing input was peripheral blood. CDR3 protein: CASRGLAGETQYF. The CDR3 DNA follows: TGTGCCAGCAGAGGACTAGCGGGAGAGACCCAGTACTTC. The full variable domain, with the rest looked up from reference TRBV2 and TRBJ2-5, is EPEVTQTPSHQVTQMGQEVILRCVPISNHLYFYWYRQILGQKVEFLVSFYNNEISEKSEIFDDQFSVERPDGSNFTLKIRSTKLEDSAMYFCASRGLAGETQYFGPGTRLLVL.